The next 26 T cell receptor beta chains were all read from a single sample in a study of shared clonotypes between healthy human individuals. Sequencing was performed with immunoSEQ multiplex PCR; in TCRdb, only in-frame clones are kept and a portion is missing. The data hold fewer than 3 million clones, with about 90% observed a single time. The sequenced sample was naive CD4+ T cells from PBMCs. Subset meaning: CD45RA+ positively selected. The receptor set was obtained from a man aged 18 to 35 in good health. Some clones in this sample may be carry-over from other donors' samples.

The chain employs TRBV2 and TRBJ2-3, with TRBD1 as a possible D gene (5 bases). Germline CDR1 and CDR2: SNHLY and FYNNEI. V lost 6 bases and J 0 bases, leaving 13 bases between the germline ends. The CDR3 is made up of 15 amino acids. Written as DNA, the CDR3 is TGTGCCAGCAGCGGGTCGTCAGGGAGCACAGATACGCAGTATTTT. It specifies CASSGSSGSTDTQYF.

This sequence joins TRBV27 and TRBJ2-3; 9 bases align to TRBD1. The CDR3 consists of 17 residues. After removal of 5 bases from V and 3 bases from J, the junction contained 12 bases not matched to a gene. Germline loops: CDR1 MNHEY, CDR2 SMNVEV (reference sequence). The DNA of the CDR3 is TGTGCCAGCAGTCGCTACCCGGGACAGGGTCCGACAGATACGCAGTATTTT. Translation gives CASSRYPGQGPTDTQYF.

This clone appeared a single time. The chain combines TRBV5-6 with TRBJ2-5; TRBD1 matches 10 bases. J was trimmed by 5 bases and V by 3 bases; bases with no gene match: 7. The CDR3 consists of 15 residues. Germline CDR1 and CDR2: SGHDT and YYEEEE. CDR3 coding DNA: TGTGCCAGCAGCTGGCGGACAGGGGGGACGGAGACCCAGTACTTC. Translated, it gives CASSWRTGGTETQYF.

V and J are TRBV28 and TRBJ1-1, with D uncertain. With 4 bases removed from V and 0 bases from J, the gap between germline ends came to 24 bases. The germline V gene has CDR1 MDHEN and CDR2 SYDVKM. The CDR3 covers 19 residues. Written as DNA, the CDR3 is TGTGCCAGCAGTTGGGCTCTCTCTCTGGTCGAGACTCTGAACACTGAAGCTTTCTTT. Translation gives CASSWALSLVETLNTEAFF.

The V gene is TRBV28, the J gene TRBJ2-1; 7 bases are shared with TRBD2. J lost 9 bases, V lost 8 bases, and 13 bases had no gene match. Germline-derived CDR1 and CDR2 are MDHEN and SYDVKM. The CDR3 length is 14 residues. The CDR3: CASSLPGGVVEQFF. CDR3 bases: TGTGCCAGCTCCCTCCCGGGAGGTGTTGTTGAGCAGTTCTTC.

The rearrangement uses TRBV7-3 and TRBJ1-2, with a tentative D call TRBD1 (6 bases). The CDR3 is made up of 14 amino acids. Germline V gives CDR1 SGHTA, CDR2 FQGTGA. Trimming pared 3 bases from V and 6 bases from J, leaving 14 bases between. The CDR3 DNA is TGTGCCAGCAGCTTGTCGGGGGCTGGAGATGGCTACACCTTC. Translating gives CASSLSGAGDGYTF.

The chain is built from TRBV5-1 and TRBJ2-1; tentatively, D is TRBD1 (5 bases). Looked up from germline, CDR1 is SGHRS and CDR2 is YFSETQ. The CDR3 consists of 15 residues. V was trimmed by 2 bases and J by 5 bases, leaving 14 bases between them. CDR3 region: CASSFSWGINNEQFF. The CDR3 bases are TGCGCCAGCAGCTTTTCATGGGGCATTAACAATGAGCAGTTCTTC. The entire variable domain, with the rest obtained from reference TRBV5-1 and TRBJ2-1, is as follows: KAGVTQTPRYLIKTRGQQVTLSCSPISGHRSVSWYQQTPGQGLQFLFEYFSETQRNKGNFPGRFSGRQFSNSRSEMNVSTLELGDSALYLCASSFSWGINNEQFFGPGTRLTVL.

The chain has TRBV4-3 and TRBJ2-2; 10 bases map to TRBD2. The length of the CDR3 is 17 residues. V gave up 4 bases and J gave up 2 bases; unmatched junction bases: 7. Germline CDR1 is LGHNA and CDR2 is YSLEER. CDR3 residues: CASSRAGGPSNTGELFF. In DNA, the CDR3 is TGCGCCAGCAGCCGAGCGGGAGGGCCCTCAAACACCGGGGAGCTGTTTTTT.

The chain is built from TRBV7-3 and TRBJ2-1; TRBD2 aligns across 10 bases. The CDR3 runs 14 residues. Germline trimming cut 5 bases from V and 6 bases from J; bases unmatched to any gene: 4. Germline values: CDR1 SGHTA, CDR2 FQGTGA. CDR3 coding DNA: TGTGCCAGCAGCCCCGGGACTAGCGTCAATGAGCAGTTCTTC. Protein product: CASSPGTSVNEQFF.

The chain links TRBV7-9 to TRBJ1-1; D is perhaps TRBD1 (5 bases). There are 13 residues in the CDR3. V dropped 5 bases and J dropped 11 bases, with 18 bases sitting between them. CDR1 and CDR2 (germline): SEHNR, FQNEAQ (reference sequence). Here the CDR3 reads CASSPEGGGSAFF. In nucleotides, the CDR3 is TGTGCCAGCAGCCCAGAAGGTGGGGGGAGTGCTTTCTTT.

The chain links TRBV13 to TRBJ2-1, with TRBD2 identical over 12 bases. After removal of 2 bases from V and 7 bases from J, the junction contained 12 bases not matched to a gene. This CDR3 region has 18 residues. The germline CDR1 and CDR2 sequences are PRHDT and FYEKMQ (reference sequence). CDR3 residues: CASSLPRLAGVLRNEQFF. CDR3 coding DNA: TGTGCCAGCAGCTTACCTAGACTAGCGGGAGTTTTAAGGAATGAGCAGTTCTTC. Based on the CDR3 plus reference TRBV13 and TRBJ2-1, the full variable domain is AAGVIQSPRHLIKEKRETATLKCYPIPRHDTVYWYQQGPGQDPQFLISFYEKMQSDKGSIPDRFSAQQFSDYHSELNMSSLELGDSALYFCASSLPRLAGVLRNEQFFGPGTRLTVL.

As to this clone: Distinct nucleotide sequences in the sample also encode this CDR3. V is TRBV10-3 and J is TRBJ1-1; maybe TRBD1 (5 bases). Germline V CDR1 and CDR2: ENHRY, SYGVKD. The CDR3 is 14 residues long. The V gene lost 0 bases and the J gene lost 3 bases, with 8 bases spanning the gap. The CDR3, as DNA: TGTGCCATCAGTGAGTCGAGAGGGGACACTGAAGCTTTCTTT. Residues: CAISESRGDTEAFF.

The chain couples TRBV5-1 to TRBJ1-2; D call uncertain. The germline gives CDR1 SGHRS, CDR2 YFSETQ. The CDR3 is 12 residues long. V was shortened by 0 bases and J by 10 bases, with 10 bases between the two germline ends. The CDR3 nucleotides are TGCGCCAGCAGCTTGGCGGTAGGCCCCTACACCTTC. It specifies CASSLAVGPYTF.

In its sample, this clone was seen once. The chain employs TRBV7-3 and TRBJ1-4, with D hard to call. Germline loops: CDR1 SGHTA, CDR2 FQGTGA. The ends were cut back, 7 bases at V and 3 bases at J, with 27 bases in the middle. The CDR3 has 19 residues. The CDR3 region has the DNA TGTGCCAGCACCCCCGGCCGGAGGGTTCAGATCTTCCCTAATGAAAAACTGTTTTTT. Residues: CASTPGRRVQIFPNEKLFF.

The rearrangement joins TRBV5-1 to TRBJ2-7, with D possibly being TRBD2 (6 bases). The CDR3 runs 13 residues. Germline CDR1 SGHRS, CDR2 YFSETQ. V lost 6 bases and J 1 base, leaving 11 bases between the germline ends. CDR3 protein: CASNPGTSYEQYF. In nucleotides, the CDR3 is TGCGCCAGCAACCCTGGGACTTCCTACGAGCAGTACTTC.

This clone was seen more than once but under ten times. The chain links TRBV10-3 to TRBJ1-1, with 8 bases lining up with TRBD1. J lost 3 bases, V lost 0 bases, and 9 bases had no gene match. The CDR3 is 17 residues long. In germline, CDR1 is ENHRY, CDR2 SYGVKD. The CDR3 DNA follows: TGTGCCATCAGTGAGTCGACAGGGCGACAGGGGTACACTGAAGCTTTCTTT. Its protein product is CAISESTGRQGYTEAFF.

The chain has TRBV14 and TRBJ2-3; TRBD2 aligns across 7 bases. CDR3 length: 21 amino acids. Germline CDR1 SGHDN, CDR2 FVKESK. V lost 2 bases and J lost 0; bases outside the gene matches: 20. The CDR3 here is CASSQPRGLADYLFSTDTQYF. As DNA, the CDR3 is TGTGCCAGCAGCCAACCCAGAGGGCTAGCGGACTACCTCTTCAGCACAGATACGCAGTATTTT.

The chain has TRBV7-8 and TRBJ1-2; no definite D call. Germline values: CDR1 SGHVS, CDR2 FQNEAQ. The CDR3 has 15 residues. Trimming shortened V by 3 bases and J by 0 bases, and 11 bases separated the two germline ends. CDR3: CASSFRVAANYGYTF. The DNA for the CDR3 is TGTGCCAGCAGCTTTCGGGTGGCGGCTAACTATGGCTACACCTTC.

The gene calls are TRBV6-5 and TRBJ1-5; D remains unclear. This CDR3 is built from 11 residues. Germline lookup yields CDR1 MNHEY and CDR2 SVGAGI. Trimming cost V 5 bases and J 4 bases, with 3 bases left between them. The CDR3 bases are TGTGCCAGCAGTGAGAATCAGCCCCAGCATTTT. Residues: CASSENQPQHF.

The chain has TRBV5-1 and TRBJ1-2; D call uncertain. Per germline, CDR1 SGHRS and CDR2 YFSETQ. This CDR3 has 17 residues. V was trimmed by 0 bases and J by 4 bases, leaving 19 bases between them. Written as DNA, the CDR3 is TGCGCCAGCAGCTTGGGTTCTACGTCCTGGGCGTCCTATGGCTACACCTTC. Translation gives CASSLGSTSWASYGYTF.

The V call is TRBV29-1, the J call TRBJ1-2; D unresolved. The germline V gene has CDR1 SQVTM and CDR2 ANQGSEA. Trimming took 0 bases from V and 4 from J, leaving 21 bases between them. The CDR3 consists of 17 residues. The CDR3 region is CSVEESARQTRSYGYTF. CDR3 bases: TGCAGCGTTGAAGAATCGGCCAGGCAAACTCGATCCTATGGCTACACCTTC.

Details on this clone: Within the sample, other DNA sequences also encode this same CDR3. The chain employs TRBV5-1 and TRBJ1-1; D is possibly TRBD1 (6 bases). V lost 1 base and J lost 5, with 12 bases in between. Germline V gives CDR1 SGHRS, CDR2 YFSETQ. This CDR3 contains 14 residues. In nucleotides, the CDR3 is TGCGCCAGCAGCTTGCGTCAAGGGGGGACTGAAGCTTTCTTT. Protein sequence: CASSLRQGGTEAFF.

This sequence joins TRBV5-4 and TRBJ1-2; no clear D gene. V was cut by 4 bases and J by 1 base, with 14 bases left in between. In germline, CDR1 is SGHNT, CDR2 YYREEE (reference sequence). The CDR3 sequence is 15 residues long. As DNA, the CDR3 is TGTGCCAGCAGCGGCGGAGCCAGAGTTAACTATGGCTACACCTTC. Protein sequence: CASSGGARVNYGYTF.

The chain combines TRBV7-2 with TRBJ2-5, with D perhaps matching TRBD1 or TRBD2 (5 bases each). The ends were cut back, 10 bases at V and 6 bases at J, with 24 bases in the middle. CDR1 and CDR2 from the germline V gene are SGHTA and FQGNSA. The CDR3 is 15 residues long. CDR3 loop: CATTVGATQRKTQYF. DNA of the CDR3: TGTGCCACCACGGTTGGGGCTACCCAGCGGAAGACCCAGTACTTC.

This clone is a singleton in its sample. The genes are TRBV6-5 and TRBJ1-2; D not certain. The CDR3 length is 15 residues. Trimming pared 8 bases from V and 4 bases from J, leaving 20 bases between. The germline CDR1 and CDR2 sequences are MNHEY and SVGAGI. CDR3 sequence (DNA): TGTGCCAGCGGAAAGTGGGGAGCCGGTGGCTATGGCTACACCTTC. This sequence encodes CASGKWGAGGYGYTF.

CDR3 loop: CASSQVASSYEQYF. CDR3 DNA: TGCGCCAGCAGCCAAGTGGCTTCATCCTACGAGCAGTACTTC. The gene calls are TRBV4-1 and TRBJ2-5; D is unresolved. The last part of the DNA fits TRBJ2-7 better; the J call may be wrong. CDR3 length equals 14 residues. Germline values: CDR1 MGHRA, CDR2 YSYEKL.